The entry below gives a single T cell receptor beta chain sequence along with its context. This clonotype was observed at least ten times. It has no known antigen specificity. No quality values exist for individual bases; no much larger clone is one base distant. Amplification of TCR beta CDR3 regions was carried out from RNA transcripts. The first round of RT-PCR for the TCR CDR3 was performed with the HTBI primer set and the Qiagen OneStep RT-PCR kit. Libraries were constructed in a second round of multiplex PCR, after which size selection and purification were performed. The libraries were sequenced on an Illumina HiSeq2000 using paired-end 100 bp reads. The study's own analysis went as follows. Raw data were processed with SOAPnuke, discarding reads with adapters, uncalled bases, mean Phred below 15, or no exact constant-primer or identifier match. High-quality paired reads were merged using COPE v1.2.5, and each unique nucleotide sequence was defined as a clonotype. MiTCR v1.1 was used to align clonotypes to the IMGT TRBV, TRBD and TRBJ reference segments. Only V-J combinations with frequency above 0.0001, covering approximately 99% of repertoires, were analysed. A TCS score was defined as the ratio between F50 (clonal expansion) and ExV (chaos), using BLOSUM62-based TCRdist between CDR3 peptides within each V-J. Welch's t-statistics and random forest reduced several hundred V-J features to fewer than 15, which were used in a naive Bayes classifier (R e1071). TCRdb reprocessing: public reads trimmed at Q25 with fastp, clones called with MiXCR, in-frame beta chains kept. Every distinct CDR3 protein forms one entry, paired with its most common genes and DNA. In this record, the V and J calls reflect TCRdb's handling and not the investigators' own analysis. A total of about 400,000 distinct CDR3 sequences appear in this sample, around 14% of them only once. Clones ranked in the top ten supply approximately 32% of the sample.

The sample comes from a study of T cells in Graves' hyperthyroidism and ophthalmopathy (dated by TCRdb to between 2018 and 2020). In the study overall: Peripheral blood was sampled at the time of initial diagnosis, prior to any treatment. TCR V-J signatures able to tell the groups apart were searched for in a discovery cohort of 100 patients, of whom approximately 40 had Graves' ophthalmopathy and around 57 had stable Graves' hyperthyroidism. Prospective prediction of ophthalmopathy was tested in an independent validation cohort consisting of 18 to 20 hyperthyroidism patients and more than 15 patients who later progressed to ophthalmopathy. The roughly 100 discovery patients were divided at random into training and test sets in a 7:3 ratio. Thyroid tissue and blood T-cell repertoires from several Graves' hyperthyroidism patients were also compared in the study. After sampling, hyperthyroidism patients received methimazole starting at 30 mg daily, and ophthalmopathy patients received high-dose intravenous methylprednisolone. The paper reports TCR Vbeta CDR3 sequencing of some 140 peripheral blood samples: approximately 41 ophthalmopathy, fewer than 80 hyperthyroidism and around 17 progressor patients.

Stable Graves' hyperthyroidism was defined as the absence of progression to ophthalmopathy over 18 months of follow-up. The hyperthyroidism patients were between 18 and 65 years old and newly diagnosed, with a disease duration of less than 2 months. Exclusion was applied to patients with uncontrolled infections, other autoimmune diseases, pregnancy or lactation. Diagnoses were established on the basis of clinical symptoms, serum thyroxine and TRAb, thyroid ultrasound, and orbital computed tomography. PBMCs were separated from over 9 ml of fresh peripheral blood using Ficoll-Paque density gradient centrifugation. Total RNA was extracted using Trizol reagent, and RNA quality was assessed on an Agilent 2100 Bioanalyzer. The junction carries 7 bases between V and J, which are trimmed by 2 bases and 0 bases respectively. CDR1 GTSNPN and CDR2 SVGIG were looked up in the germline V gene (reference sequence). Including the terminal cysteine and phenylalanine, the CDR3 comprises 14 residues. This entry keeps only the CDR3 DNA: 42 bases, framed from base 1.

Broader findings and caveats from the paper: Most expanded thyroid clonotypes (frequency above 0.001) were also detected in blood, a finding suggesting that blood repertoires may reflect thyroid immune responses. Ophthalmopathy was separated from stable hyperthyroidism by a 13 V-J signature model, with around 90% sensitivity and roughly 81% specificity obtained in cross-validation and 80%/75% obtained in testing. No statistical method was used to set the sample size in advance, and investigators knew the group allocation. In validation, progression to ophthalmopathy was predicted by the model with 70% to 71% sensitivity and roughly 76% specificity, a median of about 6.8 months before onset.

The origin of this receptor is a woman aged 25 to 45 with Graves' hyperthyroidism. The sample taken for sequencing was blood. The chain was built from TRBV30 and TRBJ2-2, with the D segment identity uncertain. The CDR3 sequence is CAWSKDANTGELFF. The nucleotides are TGTGCCTGGAGTAAGGACGCGAACACCGGGGAGCTGTTTTTT.